A selection of T cell receptor beta chains follows, all from one sample in a study of T cells in Graves' hyperthyroidism and ophthalmopathy. TCRdb used MiXCR to reprocess the multiplex PCR reads, holding one entry per CDR3 protein. The sample carries 480,000 or so distinct CDR3 sequences, 46% recorded once. The sequencing sample was made of peripheral blood or thyroid tissue (not recorded which). These receptors were collected from an adult woman with Graves' disease, either hyperthyroidism or ophthalmopathy (not recorded which). Both conserved end residues are trimmed from each CDR3.

V gene: TRBV20-1
J gene: TRBJ2-7
CDR3 protein: SATGTAEQY

V gene: TRBV2
J gene: TRBJ2-5
CDR3 protein: ATTGGGGETQY

V gene: TRBV5-3
J gene: TRBJ2-5
CDR3 protein: ASTDAQAQETQY

V gene: TRBV20-1
J gene: TRBJ1-2
CDR3 protein: SAYTRDTSGGDYGYT

V gene: TRBV20-1
J gene: TRBJ2-7
CDR3 protein: SARSLAGNTGELY

V gene: TRBV28
J gene: TRBJ2-7
CDR3 protein: ATHGFYEQY

V gene: TRBV9
J gene: TRBJ2-1
CDR3 protein: ASSPGGQF

V gene: TRBV7-2
J gene: TRBJ1-1
CDR3 protein: ASSLKRDKAF

V gene: TRBV2
J gene: TRBJ2-2
CDR3 protein: ASSFSGQGGTTGELL

V gene: TRBV20-1
J gene: TRBJ1-2
CDR3 protein: SASRGGGGYGYT

V gene: TRBV20-1
J gene: TRBJ2-7
CDR3 protein: SATKDDYEQY

V gene: TRBV5-4
J gene: TRBJ2-5
CDR3 protein: ASSLTSDGETQY

V gene: TRBV29-1
J gene: TRBJ2-7
CDR3 protein: SVEGGSSEQY

V gene: TRBV19
J gene: TRBJ2-2
CDR3 protein: ASSSGETNTGELF

V gene: TRBV3-1
J gene: TRBJ1-1
CDR3 protein: ASSQTTAQSEAF

V gene: TRBV9
J gene: TRBJ1-3
CDR3 protein: ASSGLYSGNTIY

V gene: TRBV5-1
J gene: TRBJ2-2
CDR3 protein: ASSSQGQGTGELF

V gene: TRBV3-1
J gene: TRBJ1-4
CDR3 protein: ASSQGLATNEKLF

V gene: TRBV10-3
J gene: TRBJ1-4
CDR3 protein: AISPTEPAEKLF

V gene: TRBV4-1
J gene: TRBJ2-7
CDR3 protein: ASSQGSGRGPEQY

V gene: TRBV6-1
J gene: TRBJ1-4
CDR3 protein: GDGTPV

V gene: TRBV29-1
J gene: TRBJ2-7
CDR3 protein: SVEGGIHDEQY

V gene: TRBV12-3/TRBV12-4
J gene: TRBJ2-2
CDR3 protein: ASSIGTPTGELF

V gene: TRBV7-9
J gene: TRBJ2-7
CDR3 protein: ASSYRNYEQY

V gene: TRBV7-9
J gene: TRBJ1-1
CDR3 protein: ASSLTGLWTEAF

V gene: TRBV29-1
J gene: TRBJ1-2
CDR3 protein: SVRGSGNYGYT

V gene: TRBV12-3/TRBV12-4
J gene: TRBJ2-7
CDR3 protein: ASRQGQGAFYEQY

V gene: TRBV20-1
J gene: TRBJ1-5
CDR3 protein: SARWPGGGYQPQH

V gene: TRBV15
J gene: TRBJ1-4
CDR3 protein: ATSRVSRGGDEKLF

V gene: TRBV12-3/TRBV12-4
J gene: TRBJ2-3
CDR3 protein: ASSIQTADTQY

V gene: TRBV10-3
J gene: TRBJ2-7
CDR3 protein: ASSYGSREGYEQY

V gene: TRBV29-1
J gene: TRBJ1-1
CDR3 protein: SVGRPNTEAF